This T cell receptor (beta chain) was found in a study of molecular identifiers for immune sequencing clone quantification. This clonotype was counted only a few times. TCRdb passed the PCR reads through MiXCR, listing each CDR3 protein once. This table holds fewer than 100,000 distinct CDR3 sequences, around 20% found once. The CDR3 is 15 residues long. CDR1 and CDR2 (germline): SEHNR, FQNEAQ (reference sequence). V lost 0 bases and J lost 3; bases outside the gene matches: 2. The receptor was derived from a human donor in good health. Some libraries in this study had Jurkat cell RNA spiked in. The sample comprised naive CD8+ T cells from blood, with Jurkat cell RNA spiked in. Indicated subset: FACS-sorted CD8+CD4-CCR7+CD45RA+ naive T cells. The chain joins TRBV7-9 to TRBJ2-3; the match to TRBD2 covers 8 bases. CDR3 loop: CASSLARGETDTQYF. CDR3 nucleotides: TGTGCCAGCAGCTTAGCGCGGGGGGAAACAGATACGCAGTATTTT.